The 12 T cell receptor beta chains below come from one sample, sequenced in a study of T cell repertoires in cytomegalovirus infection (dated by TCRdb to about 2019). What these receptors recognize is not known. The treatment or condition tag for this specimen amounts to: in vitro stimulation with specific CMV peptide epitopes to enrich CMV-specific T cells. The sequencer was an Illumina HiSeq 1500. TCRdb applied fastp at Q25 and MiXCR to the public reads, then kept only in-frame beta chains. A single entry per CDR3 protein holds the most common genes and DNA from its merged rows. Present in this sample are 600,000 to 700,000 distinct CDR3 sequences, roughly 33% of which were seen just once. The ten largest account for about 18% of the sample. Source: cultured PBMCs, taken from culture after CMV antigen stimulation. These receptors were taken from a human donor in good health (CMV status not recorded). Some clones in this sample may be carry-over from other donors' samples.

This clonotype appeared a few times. The CDR3 nucleotides read TGTGCCAGCAGTGAGTGGCTGCCCAATCAGCCCCAGCATTTT. This translates into CASSEWLPNQPQHF. The chain uses TRBV6-1 and TRBJ1-5; D uncertain. V was shortened by 3 bases and J by 3 bases, with 9 bases between the two germline ends. In germline, CDR1 is MNHNS, CDR2 SASEGT. This CDR3 has 14 amino acids.

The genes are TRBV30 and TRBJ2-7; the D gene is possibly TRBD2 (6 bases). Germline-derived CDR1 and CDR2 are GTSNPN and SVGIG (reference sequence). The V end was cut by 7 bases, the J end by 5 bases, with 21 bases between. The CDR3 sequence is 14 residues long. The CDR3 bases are TGTGCCTCCACCACTAGCCGGGCCGACCACGAGCAGTACTTC. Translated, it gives CASTTSRADHEQYF. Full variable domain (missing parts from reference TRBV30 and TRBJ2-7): SQTIHQWPATLVQPVGSPLSLECTVEGTSNPNLYWYRQAAGRGLQLLFYSVGIGQISSEVPQNLSASRPQDRQFILSSKKLLLSDSGFYLCASTTSRADHEQYFGPGTRLTVT.

The DNA for the CDR3 is TGTGCCAGCAGAGGACTAGCGGGAGGGCACTCAGATACGCAGTATTTT. Encoded protein: CASRGLAGGHSDTQYF. V gene TRBV6-1 combines with J gene TRBJ2-3; 15 nucleotides agree with TRBD2. Germline assignment: CDR1 MNHNS and CDR2 SASEGT. This CDR3 has 16 amino acids. V trimming: 6 bases; J trimming: 4 bases; junction bases outside the gene matches: 5.

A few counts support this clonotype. CDR3 protein: CASRTPASREYNEQFF. The CDR3 DNA reads TGTGCCAGCAGAACCCCGGCTAGCAGGGAATACAATGAGCAGTTCTTC. V and J are TRBV28 and TRBJ2-1, with D perhaps matching TRBD1 or TRBD2 (5 bases each). In germline, CDR1 is MDHEN, CDR2 SYDVKM. The CDR3 is made up of 16 amino acids. The V end lost 6 bases, the J end lost 4 bases, and 19 bases lay between the germline ends.

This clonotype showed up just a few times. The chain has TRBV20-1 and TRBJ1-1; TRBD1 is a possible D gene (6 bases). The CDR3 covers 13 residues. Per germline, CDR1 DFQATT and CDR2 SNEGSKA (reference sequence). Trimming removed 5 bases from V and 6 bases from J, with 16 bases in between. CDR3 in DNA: TGCAGTGCTCCTCCGCAGGGGTTGTCTGAAGCTTTCTTT. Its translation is CSAPPQGLSEAFF.

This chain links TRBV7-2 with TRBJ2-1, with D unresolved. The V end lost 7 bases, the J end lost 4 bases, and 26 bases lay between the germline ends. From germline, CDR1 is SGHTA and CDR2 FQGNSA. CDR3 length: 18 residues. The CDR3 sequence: CASNPGSRRTARYNEQFF. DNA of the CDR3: TGTGCCAGCAATCCCGGGTCAAGACGTACAGCCAGATACAATGAGCAGTTCTTC. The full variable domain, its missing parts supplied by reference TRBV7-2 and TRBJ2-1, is GAGVSQSPSNKVTEKGKDVELRCDPISGHTALYWYRQSLGQGLEFLIYFQGNSAPDKSGLPSDRFSAERTGGSVSTLTIQRTQQEDSAVYLCASNPGSRRTARYNEQFFGPGTRLTVL.

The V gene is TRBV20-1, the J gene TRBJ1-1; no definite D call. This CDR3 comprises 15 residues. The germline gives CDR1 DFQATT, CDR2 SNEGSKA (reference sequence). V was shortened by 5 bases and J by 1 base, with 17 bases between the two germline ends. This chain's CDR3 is CSARRSTTGNTEAFF. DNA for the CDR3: TGCAGTGCTCGGAGGAGCACGACGGGGAACACTGAAGCTTTCTTT.

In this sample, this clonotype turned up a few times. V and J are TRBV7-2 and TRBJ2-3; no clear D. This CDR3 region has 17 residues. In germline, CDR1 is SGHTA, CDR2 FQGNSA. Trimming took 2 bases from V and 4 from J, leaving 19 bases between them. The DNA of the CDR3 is TGTGCCAGCAGCTTACGGTCCTACCGTTTACCCCCAGATACGCAGTATTTT. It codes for CASSLRSYRLPPDTQYF.

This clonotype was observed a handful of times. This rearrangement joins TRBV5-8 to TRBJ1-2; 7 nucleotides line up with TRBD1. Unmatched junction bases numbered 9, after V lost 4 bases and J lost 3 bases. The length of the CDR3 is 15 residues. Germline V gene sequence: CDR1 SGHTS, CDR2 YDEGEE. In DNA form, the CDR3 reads TGTGCCAGCAGCAGAACAGGGGCCAACTACTATGGCTACACCTTC. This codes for CASSRTGANYYGYTF.

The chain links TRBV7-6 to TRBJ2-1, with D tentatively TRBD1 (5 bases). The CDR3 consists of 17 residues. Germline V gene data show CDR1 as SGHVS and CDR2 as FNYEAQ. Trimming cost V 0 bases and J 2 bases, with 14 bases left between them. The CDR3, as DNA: TGTGCCAGCAGCTTAGCCCCAGGTTTGGGGCCCTACAATGAGCAGTTCTTC. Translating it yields CASSLAPGLGPYNEQFF.

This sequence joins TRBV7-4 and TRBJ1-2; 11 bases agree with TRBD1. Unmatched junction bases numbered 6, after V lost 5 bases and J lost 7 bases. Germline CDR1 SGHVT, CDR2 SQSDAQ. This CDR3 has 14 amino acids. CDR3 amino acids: CASSPWDRGSGYTF. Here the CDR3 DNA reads TGTGCCAGCAGCCCCTGGGACAGGGGGTCTGGCTACACCTTC.

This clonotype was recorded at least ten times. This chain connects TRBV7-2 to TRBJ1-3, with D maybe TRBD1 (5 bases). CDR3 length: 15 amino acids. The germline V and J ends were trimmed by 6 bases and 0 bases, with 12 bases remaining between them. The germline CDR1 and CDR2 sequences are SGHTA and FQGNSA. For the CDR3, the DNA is TGTGCCAGCAGTCTTCAGGGCCTCTCTGGAAACACCATATATTTT. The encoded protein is CASSLQGLSGNTIYF.